Listed here is a single T cell receptor beta chain. What it recognizes is unknown. The data are from a study of blood T cells in healthy people across ages. Study-wide background: The template switching approach captured approximately one barcoded beta molecule for every two T cells. Study-wide findings and caveats: Across samples, TCR beta diversity tracked strongly with naive T cell percentage.

This CDR3 region has 15 residues. Unmatched junction bases numbered 7, after V lost 2 bases and J lost 6 bases. PCR was performed a second time for about 7 to 11 cycles using a sample-barcoded 5' primer and a J-beta primer mix. Tags on each cDNA molecule came from a template-switch adaptor with 12 random nucleotides. All samples yielded 2.5 million or more CDR3-containing paired-end reads. TCRdb reprocessed the 5' RACE reads with MiXCR, giving one entry per CDR3 protein. The sample consists of 2 million or so distinct CDR3 sequences, about 49% of them appearing once. The sequencing input was blood. This TCR came from a woman aged 40 to 50 in good health. The chain couples TRBV12-3 or TRBV12-4 to TRBJ1-5; 7 bases agree with TRBD1. CDR3 sequence: CASSLQGEVCQPQHF. As DNA, the CDR3 is TGTGCCAGCAGTTTACAGGGGGAGGTGTGTCAGCCCCAGCATTTT.